The 32 T cell receptor beta chains listed next were all sequenced from one sample in a study of T cells in women clearing cervical HPV infection. The data were produced by immunoSEQ multiplex PCR, yet TCRdb's version contains in-frame clones alone and is incomplete. This listing includes 42,000 or so clones. Material for sequencing was blood buffy coat. The receptor set was obtained from a woman between 18 and 75 years old with a cervical HPV16 infection that either progressed to CIN3+ or cleared (not recorded which).

The CDR3 loop is CAWSYRGGTGYGYTF. Partial CDR3 DNA: TGTGCCTGGAGTTACCGAGGCGGGACAGGGTATGGC. The chain joins TRBV30 to TRBJ1-2, with TRBD1 matching over 9 bases. The sequenced fragment ends 3 residues before the CDR3 boundary, so the rest is inferred from the germline J gene. J was trimmed by 5 bases and V by 2 bases; bases with no gene match: 9. The germline CDR1 and CDR2 sequences are GTSNPN and SVGIG (reference sequence). The CDR3 totals 15 residues.

Remarks on this clone: The read terminates 3 residues before the CDR3 end, so the remaining end is supplied by the germline J gene. The chain couples TRBV28 to TRBJ2-7; TRBD1 might be the D (6 bases). There are 13 residues in the CDR3. Deletions cut 6 bases from V and 3 bases from J, with 12 bases between. Germline CDR1 is MDHEN and CDR2 is SYDVKM. Incomplete CDR3 DNA: TGTGCCAGCAGCAGAGGGGGTAGCTACGAG. Its protein product is CASSRGGSYE. The whole CDR3 region reads CASSRGGSYEQYF.

Worth noting for this clone: The read stops 3 residues short of the end of the CDR3; the missing end is completed from the germline J gene. The chain carries TRBV11-2 and TRBJ1-1; 7 bases map to TRBD1. CDR3 length: 14 residues. Germline V gene lookup returns CDR1 SGHAT and CDR2 FQNNGV. Trimming cost V 1 base and J 5 bases; bases outside gene matches: 4. The CDR3 bases that were read are TGTGCCAGCAGCTTAGTAGGCAGGGGGACTGAA. Protein sequence: CASSLVGRGTE. The CDR3 as a whole reads CASSLVGRGTEAFF. Filled out from reference TRBV11-2 and TRBJ1-1, the complete variable domain reads EAGVAQSPRYKIIEKRQSVAFWCNPISGHATLYWYQQILGQGPKLLIQFQNNGVVDDSQLPKDRFSAERLKGVDSTLKIQPAKLEDSAVYLCASSLVGRGTEAFFGQGTRLTVV.

Of note for this clone: Coverage ceases 3 residues before the CDR3 finishes, and the germline J gene fills in the end. This rearrangement joins TRBV5-4 to TRBJ2-5, with 10 bases identical to TRBD1. The germline CDR1 and CDR2 sequences are SGHNT and YYREEE (reference sequence). Trimming at V came to 1 base and at J to 5 bases, leaving 5 bases not matched to a gene. The CDR3 is made up of 15 amino acids. CDR3 region: CASSLRQGAWETQYF. The CDR3 bases that were read are TGTGCCAGCAGCTTGAGACAGGGGGCTTGGGAGACC.

A remark on this clone: The read ends 3 residues shy of where the CDR3 ends; the end is completed using the germline J gene. The chain couples TRBV7-9 to TRBJ2-3; tentative D call: TRBD1 (6 bases). The CDR3 is made up of 15 amino acids. Trimming took off 5 bases at V and 2 bases at J, with 14 bases between the two ends. Germline values: CDR1 SEHNR, CDR2 FQNEAQ (reference sequence). The part of the CDR3 DNA that was read is TGTGCCAGCAGCCAGACAGGTTCATACACAGATACG. Amino acid sequence: CASSQTGSYTDT. The CDR3, in full, reads CASSQTGSYTDTQYF.

Points on this clone: Read data end 3 residues before the CDR3 end; the end is taken from the germline J gene. V is TRBV12-3 or TRBV12-4 and J is TRBJ1-2; D not certain. The length of the CDR3 is 14 residues. The DNA read from the CDR3 is TGTGCCAGCAGTTTACAGGCAGGAGCGGGGGGC. This encodes CASSLQAGAGG. Given in full, the CDR3 is CASSLQAGAGGYTF.

In regard to this clone: The CDR3 extends 3 residues past the end of the read, so its final part is completed from the germline J gene. This chain uses TRBV10-1 with TRBJ2-5; 12 positions agree with TRBD2. CDR1 is WNHNN and CDR2 is SYGVQD in the germline V gene (reference sequence). Losses at the gene ends were 4 bases for V and 2 bases for J; bases not matched to a gene: 2. The CDR3 spans 15 residues. CDR3 bases read: TGCGCCAGCAGTGCAGGACTAGCGGGGCAAGAGACC. Its translation is CASSAGLAGQET. The entire CDR3 is CASSAGLAGQETQYF.

A word on this clone: The missing CDR3 end, 3 residues past where the read stops, is filled in from the germline J gene. The chain joins TRBV4-1 to TRBJ1-4; no firm D call. Germline CDR1 and CDR2: MGHRA and YSYEKL. The CDR3 consists of 14 residues. V lost 1 base and J lost 8, with 11 bases in between. The CDR3 loop is CASSQAGLGEKLFF. Incomplete CDR3 DNA: TGCGCCAGCAGCCAAGCGGGGTTGGGCGAAAAA.

Turning to this clone: The CDR3 goes on 3 residues after the read ends, and that part is filled in from the germline J gene. The J gene is TRBJ2-7, the V gene TRBV23-1; D may be TRBD1 (6 bases). TRBV23-1 is marked as an open reading frame, function uncertain. The length of the CDR3 is 12 residues. V lost 7 bases and J lost 4, with 11 bases in between. Partial CDR3 DNA: TGCGCCAGCACCTTCAGGGGTTACGAG. Translating gives CASTFRGYE. The whole CDR3 is CASTFRGYEQYF.

The CDR3 reads CASRRDSNSNQPQHF. CDR3 bases read: TGTGCCTCGCGAAGGGACTCAAATAGCAATCAGCCC. V usage is TRBV12-3 or TRBV12-4 and J usage is TRBJ1-5; weak D call: TRBD1 (5 bases). The read terminates 3 residues before the CDR3 end, so the remaining end is supplied by the germline J gene. V lost 11 bases to trimming and J lost 0 bases, with 17 bases between them. The CDR3 has 15 amino acids.

A word on this clone: The read terminates 3 residues ahead of where the CDR3 ends, so the germline J gene completes it. The chain combines TRBV2 with TRBJ1-2; a weak D match, TRBD1 (5 bases). CDR1 is SNHLY and CDR2 is FYNNEI in the germline V gene. This CDR3 is built from 15 residues. Trimming shortened V by 2 bases and J by 3 bases, and 13 bases separated the two germline ends. CDR3 residues: CASSETSRDYYGYTF. The sequenced CDR3 bases are TGTGCCAGCAGTGAAACTTCCAGGGACTACTATGGC.

For this clone: The CDR3 extends 3 residues past the end of the read, so its final part is completed from the germline J gene. The chain joins TRBV19 to TRBJ2-1; no definite D call. This CDR3 contains 13 residues. Germline CDR1 and CDR2: LNHDA and SQIVND (reference sequence). Trimming cost V 5 bases and J 2 bases, with 7 bases left between them. Incomplete CDR3 DNA: TGTGCCAGTAGTTTCGGTACCTACAATGAG. This encodes CASSFGTYNE. The whole CDR3 protein reads CASSFGTYNEQFF.

As concerns this clone: Read data end 3 residues before the CDR3 end; the end is taken from the germline J gene. This rearrangement joins TRBV7-2 to TRBJ1-4; the D is unclear. The V gene's germline CDR1 is SGHTA and CDR2 FQGNSA. The CDR3 runs 15 residues. Deletions cut 1 base from V and 0 bases from J, with 6 bases between. The CDR3: CASSLGRTTNEKLFF. CDR3 DNA (partial): TGTGCCAGCAGCTTAGGTAGAACAACTAATGAAAAA.

Comment on this clone: Coverage ceases 3 residues before the CDR3 finishes, and the germline J gene fills in the end. The chain joins TRBV20-1 to TRBJ1-5; D is unclear. This CDR3 has 16 residues. The V end lost 3 bases, the J end lost 1 base, and 16 bases lay between the germline ends. Germline CDR1 DFQATT, CDR2 SNEGSKA (reference sequence). The CDR3 loop is CSARAFGGGSNQPQHF. The sequenced CDR3 bases are TGCAGTGCTAGGGCGTTCGGCGGAGGCAGCAATCAGCCC.

On this clone: The DNA ends 3 residues before the CDR3 does, and the rest of the CDR3 is filled in from the germline J gene. This sequence joins TRBV4-2 and TRBJ2-1; 13 nucleotides agree with TRBD2. CDR1 is LGHNA and CDR2 is YNFKEQ in the germline V gene. This CDR3 has 18 amino acids. V dropped 1 base and J dropped 0; count of bases not matched to a gene: 3. The CDR3: CASSQGLAGGTSYNEQFF. The covered CDR3 bases are TGTGCCAGCAGCCAAGGACTAGCGGGGGGAACCTCCTACAATGAG.

Concerning this clone itself: The read gets to within 3 residues of the CDR3 end, and the germline J gene fills in the rest. The chain carries TRBV7-2 and TRBJ2-7, with TRBD1 matching over 8 bases. The germline gives CDR1 SGHTA, CDR2 FQGNSA. Unmatched junction bases numbered 3, after V lost 5 bases and J lost 3 bases. The CDR3 is 13 residues long. The covered CDR3 bases are TGTGCCAGCAGCGCACAGGGGGTCTACGAG. Amino acids: CASSAQGVYE. The full CDR3 sequence reads CASSAQGVYEQYF.

Details on this clone: The CDR3 is cut off 3 residues early in the read; its end comes from the germline J gene. The J gene is TRBJ2-1, the V gene TRBV20-1; the match to TRBD2 covers 10 bases. J gave up 6 bases and V 4 bases, and 9 bases lay outside the gene matches. CDR1 is DFQATT and CDR2 is SNEGSKA in the germline V gene (reference sequence). The CDR3 is 15 residues long. CDR3 DNA (partial): TGCAGTGCTACCCCCACTAGCGGGGCGCTCAATGAG. Protein: CSATPTSGALNE. The whole CDR3 protein is CSATPTSGALNEQFF.

Concerning this clone: The CDR3 goes on 3 residues after the read ends, and that part is filled in from the germline J gene. The chain joins TRBV4-2 to TRBJ2-4; 7 bases fit TRBD2. Germline V lookup: CDR1 LGHNA, CDR2 YNFKEQ. The CDR3 is 15 residues long. V lost 2 bases to trimming and J lost 1 base; unmatched junction nucleotides: 2. This CDR3 is CASSQPGGAKNIQYF. The CDR3 DNA, read in part, is TGTGCCAGCAGCCAACCCGGGGGGGCCAAAAACATT.

With respect to this clone: Sequencing ends 3 residues short of the CDR3 end; the germline J gene provides the rest. V usage is TRBV7-6 and J usage is TRBJ2-2; the D gene is possibly TRBD1 (6 bases). This CDR3 has 14 amino acids. Trimming took off 2 bases at V and 5 bases at J, with 9 bases between the two ends. Per the germline V gene, CDR1 is SGHVS and CDR2 is FNYEAQ. CDR3 bases read: TGTGCCAGCAGCTTAACCGGGACAACCGGGGAG. It is translated as CASSLTGTTGE. The full CDR3 protein reads CASSLTGTTGELFF.

In regard to this clone: Read sequence stops 3 residues before the CDR3 end, and the germline J gene provides the missing end. The J gene is TRBJ2-3, the V gene TRBV5-4; TRBD1 matches 7 bases. This CDR3 has 14 residues. In germline, CDR1 is SGHNT, CDR2 YYREEE (reference sequence). V trimming: 1 base; J trimming: 4 bases; junction bases outside the gene matches: 3. CDR3 DNA (partial): TGTGCCAGCAGCTTGATGACAGGGCCAGATACG. Its translation is CASSLMTGPDT. Given in full, the CDR3 is CASSLMTGPDTQYF.

With respect to this clone: The CDR3 extends 3 residues past the end of the read, so its final part is completed from the germline J gene. V usage is TRBV7-9 and J usage is TRBJ1-2; no clear D. Germline lookup yields CDR1 SEHNR and CDR2 FQNEAQ (reference sequence). The CDR3 contains 12 residues. The sequenced part of the CDR3 DNA is TGTGCCAGCTCCCGCGGGGAACAGGGC. It translates to CASSRGEQG. The CDR3 in its entirety is CASSRGEQGYTF.

As concerns this clone: The CDR3 end lies 3 residues beyond the end of the read and is filled in from the germline J gene. J is TRBJ2-7 and V is TRBV5-1; D is undetermined. Germline assignment: CDR1 SGHRS and CDR2 YFSETQ. This CDR3 contains 14 residues. The germline V and J ends were trimmed by 0 bases and 4 bases, with 11 bases remaining between them. The CDR3 protein is CASSLASTSYEQYF. The covered CDR3 bases are TGCGCCAGCAGCTTGGCTTCAACTTCGTACGAG.

About this clone: The missing CDR3 end, 3 residues past where the read stops, is filled in from the germline J gene. This chain joins TRBV7-9 and TRBJ1-6, with 7 bases identical to TRBD1. Germline loops: CDR1 SEHNR, CDR2 FQNEAQ (reference sequence). The CDR3 length is 14 residues. J gave up 5 bases and V 7 bases, and 5 bases lay outside the gene matches. This chain's CDR3 is CASTAGTDNSPLHF. The CDR3 bases that were read are TGTGCCAGCACCGCCGGGACAGATAATTCACCC.

As concerns this clone: Read sequence stops 3 residues before the CDR3 end, and the germline J gene provides the missing end. This chain uses TRBV18 with TRBJ1-1, with 7 bases identical to TRBD1. Germline V gives CDR1 KGHSH, CDR2 LQKENI. Trimming cost V 3 bases and J 2 bases; bases outside gene matches: 12. CDR3 length: 17 amino acids. The CDR3 here is CASSPIQENRGNTEAFF. The sequenced CDR3 bases are TGTGCCAGCTCACCCATACAGGAGAACAGGGGAAACACTGAA.

As concerns this clone: The read ends 3 residues shy of where the CDR3 ends; the end is completed using the germline J gene. The V gene is TRBV10-3, the J gene TRBJ1-6, with a tentative D call TRBD1 (6 bases). Trimming stripped 9 bases from V and 5 bases from J, with 11 bases between. CDR1 and CDR2 (germline): ENHRY, SYGVKD. CDR3 length: 13 residues. The part of the CDR3 DNA that was read is TGTGCCATACAGGGACCCAATAATTCACCC. Its protein product is CAIQGPNNSP. The whole CDR3 protein is CAIQGPNNSPLHF.

Notes on this clone: The read gets to within 3 residues of the CDR3 end, and the germline J gene fills in the rest. The V and J genes are TRBV20-1 and TRBJ2-3; 11 bases are shared with TRBD2. The germline CDR1 and CDR2 sequences are DFQATT and SNEGSKA (reference sequence). After removal of 5 bases from V and 4 bases from J, the junction contained 8 bases not matched to a gene. This CDR3 region has 15 residues. The CDR3 spells CSAGSGGARADTQYF. CDR3 bases read: TGCAGTGCTGGTAGCGGGGGGGCCCGTGCAGATACG.

Turning to this clone: The CDR3 end is not reached by the read, which stops 3 residues before it; the germline J gene fills it in. The chain employs TRBV20-1 and TRBJ1-1; 7 bases match TRBD1. The length of the CDR3 is 15 residues. Germline loops: CDR1 DFQATT, CDR2 SNEGSKA (reference sequence). V trimming: 6 bases; J trimming: 1 base; junction bases outside the gene matches: 11. The CDR3 sequence: CSAPGDSKGNTEAFF. Incomplete CDR3 DNA: TGCAGTGCCCCTGGGGACAGTAAGGGGAACACTGAA.

Concerning this clone: The read ends 3 residues shy of where the CDR3 ends; the end is completed using the germline J gene. This specimen includes other DNA sequences encoding the same CDR3. V usage is TRBV14 and J usage is TRBJ2-3; 14 positions match TRBD2. CDR1 is SGHDN, CDR2 FVKESK, per germline. V lost 3 bases to trimming and J lost 3 bases; unmatched junction nucleotides: 11. The CDR3 totals 19 residues. Incomplete CDR3 DNA: TGTGCCAGCAGCCAGACCGGGACTAGCGGGGGAAAGGCTACAGATACG. It is translated as CASSQTGTSGGKATDT. The entire CDR3 protein is CASSQTGTSGGKATDTQYF.

Notes on this clone: The junction does not match germline at one end; this may be a read error. The CDR3 is cut off 3 residues early in the read; its end comes from the germline J gene. The V call is TRBV7-7, the J call TRBJ1-1; TRBD1 aligns across 8 bases. Germline V gene lookup returns CDR1 SSHAT and CDR2 FNYEAQ (reference sequence). This CDR3 has 15 residues. CDR3: CASSFLTGEGTEAFF. CDR3 bases read: TGTGCTAGCAGCTTCCTGACAGGGGAAGGCACTGAA.

Turning to this clone: The missing CDR3 end, 3 residues past where the read stops, is filled in from the germline J gene. The chain combines TRBV19 with TRBJ1-3, with 9 positions matching TRBD1. Germline loops: CDR1 LNHDA, CDR2 SQIVND (reference sequence). The CDR3 is made up of 17 amino acids. Unmatched junction bases numbered 15, after V lost 9 bases and J lost 3 bases. The CDR3 reads CASRRGTGLNFGNTIYF. Incomplete CDR3 DNA: TGTGCCAGCCGAAGGGGGACAGGGTTGAATTTTGGAAACACC. Looking up the rest from reference TRBV19 and TRBJ1-3 gives the full variable domain: DGGITQSPKYLFRKEGQNVTLSCEQNLNHDAMYWYRQDPGQGLRLIYYSQIVNDFQKGDIAEGYSVSREKKESFPLTVTSAQKNPTAFYLCASRRGTGLNFGNTIYFGEGSWLTVV.

A word on this clone: The sequenced fragment ends 3 residues before the CDR3 boundary, so the rest is inferred from the germline J gene. The rearrangement uses TRBV7-8 and TRBJ2-5, with 9 bases matching TRBD2. J lost 5 bases, V lost 3 bases, and 4 bases had no gene match. This CDR3 comprises 14 residues. Germline V gives CDR1 SGHVS, CDR2 FQNEAQ. The CDR3 bases that were read are TGTGCCAGCAGCTTTCTGACTAGCGGTGAGACC. This codes for CASSFLTSGET. The whole CDR3 reads CASSFLTSGETQYF.

With respect to this clone: The read falls 3 residues short of the CDR3 end, and the missing part is taken from the germline J gene. V gene TRBV19 combines with J gene TRBJ1-1, with a possible D match to TRBD1 (6 bases). The ends were cut back, 7 bases at V and 0 bases at J, with 15 bases in the middle. This CDR3 is 15 amino acids long. Germline V gene lookup returns CDR1 LNHDA and CDR2 SQIVND (reference sequence). CDR3 residues: CASTDMTGMNTEAFF. CDR3 DNA, as far as it was read: TGTGCCAGTACTGATATGACAGGTATGAACACTGAA.